These 26 T cell receptor beta chains were all obtained from the same sample, sequenced in a study of blood T cells in healthy people across ages. PCR was performed a second time for about 7 to 12 cycles using a sample-barcoded 5' primer and a J-beta primer mix. In TCRdb, the 5' RACE reads were re-called with MiXCR into one record per CDR3 protein. The profile covers over a million distinct CDR3 sequences, with 40% to 50% appearing a single time and approximately 20% taken by the ten largest. Sequencing input: blood. All receptors derive from a woman aged 55-69 years in good health.

V usage is TRBV27 and J usage is TRBJ2-1; the match to TRBD2 covers 9 bases. With V trimmed by 3 bases and J by 7 bases, 10 bases remained unmatched. This CDR3 has 16 amino acids. Germline loops: CDR1 MNHEY, CDR2 SMNVEV (reference sequence). Written as DNA, the CDR3 is TGTGCCAGCAGTTTGAACAGCGGGAGGAAGAGGAATGAGCAGTTCTTC. Amino acids: CASSLNSGRKRNEQFF.

V and J are TRBV6-6 and TRBJ2-7, with TRBD2 matching over 9 bases. The CDR3 loop spans 15 amino acids. Germline lookup yields CDR1 MNHNY and CDR2 SVGAGI (reference sequence). Losses at the gene ends were 1 base for V and 4 bases for J; bases not matched to a gene: 5. The CDR3 DNA sequence: TGTGCCAGCAGTTACTTAGCGGGAGCCTCTTACGAGCAGTACTTC. This gives the protein CASSYLAGASYEQYF.

The V and J genes are TRBV28 and TRBJ1-5; D is ambiguous. Trimming pared 4 bases from V and 3 bases from J, leaving 16 bases between. CDR1 is MDHEN, CDR2 SYDVKM, per germline. This CDR3 has 16 amino acids. In DNA, the CDR3 is TGTGCCAGCAGTTCCCCCAATGCCCAGGACAATCAGCCCCAGCATTTT. Translated, it gives CASSSPNAQDNQPQHF.

The chain combines TRBV20-1 with TRBJ2-3; D possibly matches TRBD1 or TRBD2 (5 bases each). The CDR3 contains 15 residues. Germline V gene sequence: CDR1 DFQATT, CDR2 SNEGSKA (reference sequence). Trimming stripped 0 bases from V and 2 bases from J, with 12 bases between. CDR3 in DNA: TGCAGTGCTAGAGACCGGGGCGCCTCCACAGATACGCAGTATTTT. Protein: CSARDRGASTDTQYF.

This clonotype was observed a handful of times. This rearrangement joins TRBV11-3 to TRBJ2-1; 7 bases match TRBD2. V shed 5 bases, J shed 8 bases, and the junction held 6 bases outside the gene matches. CDR1 and CDR2 from the germline V gene are SGHNT and YENEEA. CDR3 length equals 13 residues. In DNA, the CDR3 is TGTGCCAGCAGCCCGGGGGGAGGGGATGAGCAGTTCTTC. This encodes CASSPGGGDEQFF.

The rearrangement joins TRBV5-1 to TRBJ2-1, with TRBD1 as a possible D gene (6 bases). Trimming stripped 2 bases from V and 4 bases from J, with 25 bases between. This CDR3 is built from 19 residues. Germline V gives CDR1 SGHRS, CDR2 YFSETQ. Here the CDR3 reads CASSFAEVGTPRGYNEQFF. DNA for the CDR3: TGCGCCAGCAGCTTCGCTGAAGTAGGGACACCCCGGGGATACAATGAGCAGTTCTTC.

This rearrangement joins TRBV6-6 to TRBJ2-5; perhaps TRBD2 as D (6 bases). This CDR3 is built from 14 residues. Trimming removed 6 bases at V and 5 bases at J, with 16 bases between. The V gene's germline CDR1 is MNHNY and CDR2 SVGAGI (reference sequence). DNA of the CDR3: TGTGCCAGCAGCCCACAGGACTACCGGGAGACCCAGTACTTC. It is translated as CASSPQDYRETQYF.

The chain employs TRBV28 and TRBJ2-2; D not resolved. The CDR3 has 11 residues. V was cut by 4 bases and J by 6 bases, with 3 bases left in between. The germline CDR1 and CDR2 sequences are MDHEN and SYDVKM. CDR3 loop: CASSSSGELFF. In nucleotides, the CDR3 is TGTGCCAGCAGTTCATCCGGGGAGCTGTTTTTT.

This clonotype has just a few counts. The V and J genes are TRBV10-3 and TRBJ2-7; the D call may be TRBD1 or TRBD2 (6 bases each). The CDR3 is made up of 14 amino acids. V was shortened by 6 bases and J by 3 bases, with 15 bases between the two germline ends. CDR1 and CDR2 from the germline V gene are ENHRY and SYGVKD. The CDR3 region has the DNA TGTGCCATCAGAACTAAGGGGGAGGTCTACGAGCAGTACTTC. Protein sequence: CAIRTKGEVYEQYF.

V and J are TRBV7-6 and TRBJ1-5; TRBD1 is a possible D gene (6 bases). Per germline, CDR1 SGHVS and CDR2 FNYEAQ. There are 15 residues in the CDR3. V lost 1 base and J 4 bases, leaving 11 bases between the germline ends. CDR3 nucleotide sequence: TGTGCCAGCAGCTTAGACACAGGGATTAATCAGCCCCAGCATTTT. Encoded protein: CASSLDTGINQPQHF.

This clonotype turned up a few times. This chain links TRBV20-1 with TRBJ1-6; D ambiguous. The CDR3 has 15 amino acids. V was clipped by 0 bases and J by 6 bases, with 12 bases between them. From germline, CDR1 is DFQATT and CDR2 SNEGSKA (reference sequence). This chain's CDR3 is CSARDARQVNSPLHF. CDR3 DNA sequence: TGCAGTGCTAGAGATGCACGGCAGGTTAATTCACCCCTCCACTTT.

This clonotype showed up just once. One junction end disagrees with the germline gene, perhaps due to a read error. The chain uses TRBV5-1 and TRBJ2-5; tentatively, D is TRBD2 (6 bases). CDR1 is SGHRS and CDR2 is YFSETQ in the germline V gene. The CDR3 extends over 15 amino acids. The CDR3 DNA sequence: TGCGCCTGCAGCTTGGTTGGAGGGTTTCCAGAGACCCAGTACTTC. Translating it yields CACSLVGGFPETQYF.

The chain carries TRBV20-1 and TRBJ2-1; no clear D gene. V gave up 4 bases and J gave up 7 bases, with 17 bases separating them. The germline V gene has CDR1 DFQATT and CDR2 SNEGSKA (reference sequence). The CDR3 is made up of 14 amino acids. The CDR3 DNA is TGCAGTGCTAAGCAGGCGCTCCTGATGAATGAGCAGTTCTTC. This translates into CSAKQALLMNEQFF.

The gene calls are TRBV20-1 and TRBJ2-7; D remains unclear. The length of the CDR3 is 12 residues. The germline CDR1 and CDR2 sequences are DFQATT and SNEGSKA (reference sequence). V was trimmed by 4 bases and J by 0 bases, leaving 7 bases between them. Here the CDR3 DNA reads TGCAGTGCTAAGGTCAACTCCTACGAGCAGTACTTC. This codes for CSAKVNSYEQYF.

The chain recombines TRBV20-1 with TRBJ2-7; the match to TRBD2 covers 9 bases. The germline gives CDR1 DFQATT, CDR2 SNEGSKA (reference sequence). The CDR3 is 16 residues long. With V trimmed by 1 base and J by 2 bases, 9 bases remained unmatched. CDR3 sequence: CSARARQGLAPYEQYF. The CDR3 DNA is TGCAGTGCTAGAGCCCGACAGGGACTAGCACCCTACGAGCAGTACTTC.

J is TRBJ2-3 and V is TRBV3-1; TRBD2 might be the D (6 bases). The CDR3 totals 14 residues. The germline V gene has CDR1 LGHDT and CDR2 YNNKEL (reference sequence). With 3 bases removed from V and 2 bases from J, the gap between germline ends came to 9 bases. CDR3 protein: CASSHGGDTDTQYF. CDR3 in DNA: TGTGCCAGCAGCCACGGAGGGGACACAGATACGCAGTATTTT.

V is TRBV11-1 and J is TRBJ2-1; TRBD2 might be the D (7 bases). Germline V gives CDR1 SGHAT, CDR2 FQDESV (reference sequence). V lost 1 base to trimming and J lost 7 bases, with 23 bases between them. CDR3 length equals 18 residues. The CDR3 region has the DNA TGTGCCAGCAGCTTAGGGGGGGGCAGGACCCTCCTTTGGAATGAGCAGTTCTTC. Translated: CASSLGGGRTLLWNEQFF.

This clonotype came up a few times. Here the CDR3 DNA reads TGTGCCAGCAGGAAAAAGGGGAGACAAGAGACCCAGTACTTC. It is translated as CASRKKGRQETQYF. V usage is TRBV6-5 and J usage is TRBJ2-5; perhaps D is TRBD1 or TRBD2 (5 bases each). The CDR3 contains 14 residues. The V gene's germline CDR1 is MNHEY and CDR2 SVGAGI. V gave up 6 bases and J gave up 2 bases, with 13 bases separating them.

The V gene is TRBV6-1, the J gene TRBJ2-2; TRBD2 is a possible D gene (6 bases). Trimming shortened V by 4 bases and J by 2 bases, and 8 bases separated the two germline ends. The CDR3 length is 14 residues. Germline values: CDR1 MNHNS, CDR2 SASEGT. CDR3 nucleotide sequence: TGTGCCAGCAGTGGCGGGGTTAACACCGGGGAGCTGTTTTTT. It codes for CASSGGVNTGELFF.

This clonotype was seen only a few times. The CDR3 nucleotides read TGTGCCAGCAACCCGATAGGCACAGCTAATTCACCCCTCCACTTT. Translating it yields CASNPIGTANSPLHF. The J gene is TRBJ1-6, the V gene TRBV25-1; D is unresolved. The CDR3 is 15 residues long. V lost 7 bases to trimming and J lost 6 bases, with 16 bases between them. Germline CDR1 MGHDK, CDR2 SYGVNS.

V usage is TRBV6-6 and J usage is TRBJ1-2; TRBD1 matches at 7 bases. Germline V gene lookup returns CDR1 MNHNY and CDR2 SVGAGI (reference sequence). The CDR3 is made up of 17 amino acids. With 0 bases clipped from V and 3 bases from J, the junction kept 10 bases outside the gene matches. The CDR3 sequence is CASSYSSTGQGDYGYTF. The CDR3 DNA is TGTGCCAGCAGTTACTCGTCGACAGGGCAGGGGGACTATGGCTACACCTTC.

This clonotype was seen more than once but under ten times. V usage is TRBV14 and J usage is TRBJ2-7, with a possible D match to TRBD2 (6 bases). V was cut by 3 bases and J by 0 bases, with 18 bases left in between. Germline V CDR1 and CDR2: SGHDN, FVKESK. CDR3 length: 17 amino acids. The CDR3 loop reads CASSHNPSLTSSYEQYF. CDR3 coding DNA: TGTGCCAGCAGCCATAACCCAAGTTTGACTAGCTCCTACGAGCAGTACTTC.

This sequence joins TRBV6-1 and TRBJ1-2; D unclear. The germline V gene has CDR1 MNHNS and CDR2 SASEGT. This CDR3 has 13 residues. V gave up 7 bases and J gave up 4 bases, with 13 bases separating them. CDR3 nucleotides: TGTGCCAGCAAAGATAGTAGTGGCTATGGCTACACCTTC. Protein: CASKDSSGYGYTF.

The chain employs TRBV11-2 and TRBJ2-3; 10 bases match TRBD2. The CDR3 has 17 amino acids. Looked up from germline, CDR1 is SGHAT and CDR2 is FQNNGV. Trimming took 1 base from V and 4 from J; bases not matched to a gene: 8. The DNA for the CDR3 is TGTGCCAGCAGCTTAGCGCTAGCGGGGGCTGGCGCAGATACGCAGTATTTT. Amino acids: CASSLALAGAGADTQYF.

The V and J genes are TRBV6-5 and TRBJ2-3; maybe TRBD2 (6 bases). This CDR3 spans 13 amino acids. Trimming pared 6 bases from V and 5 bases from J, leaving 12 bases between. Germline V gene sequence: CDR1 MNHEY, CDR2 SVGAGI. The CDR3: CASSPEGGDTQYF. CDR3 sequence (DNA): TGTGCCAGCAGCCCGGAGGGTGGAGATACGCAGTATTTT.

The chain combines TRBV27 with TRBJ2-1; D ambiguous. V was shortened by 6 bases and J by 3 bases, with 6 bases between the two germline ends. Germline V gene lookup returns CDR1 MNHEY and CDR2 SMNVEV (reference sequence). The CDR3 loop spans 12 amino acids. In nucleotides, the CDR3 is TGTGCCAGCAGGGGGTTCTACAATGAGCAGTTCTTC. This gives the protein CASRGFYNEQFF.